The 8 T cell receptor beta chains below were found in one sample sequenced in a study of T cell changes during pregnancy in multiple sclerosis. Using immunoSEQ multiplex PCR, the repertoire was profiled, and TCRdb retains in-frame clones only, with some absent. The table shows tens of thousands of clones, with 75% to 95% occurring only once. The sequencing used CD4+ T cells from peripheral blood mononuclear cells, collected in the second trimester of pregnancy. Receptor source: a female donor in good health, enrolled as a control in a pregnancy study.

The V and J genes are TRBV27 and TRBJ2-7; 7 nucleotides agree with TRBD2. After removal of 7 bases from V and 7 bases from J, the junction contained 16 bases not matched to a gene. From germline, CDR1 is MNHEY and CDR2 SMNVEV (reference sequence). This CDR3 comprises 15 residues. Here the CDR3 reads CASNCSGGSPREQYF. The CDR3, as DNA: TGTGCCAGCAACTGCTCGGGCGGGAGCCCACGAGAGCAGTACTTC.

In DNA form, the CDR3 reads TGCGCCAGCAGCTTGGGTCTAGCGGGTACCGGGGAGCTGTTTTTT. Amino acid sequence: CASSLGLAGTGELFF. V gene TRBV5-1 combines with J gene TRBJ2-2, with 8 nucleotides matching TRBD2. J lost 5 bases, V lost 0 bases, and 3 bases had no gene match. The CDR3 covers 15 residues. CDR1 is SGHRS and CDR2 is YFSETQ in the germline V gene. The whole variable domain, remainder taken from reference TRBV5-1 and TRBJ2-2, is KAGVTQTPRYLIKTRGQQVTLSCSPISGHRSVSWYQQTPGQGLQFLFEYFSETQRNKGNFPGRFSGRQFSNSRSEMNVSTLELGDSALYLCASSLGLAGTGELFFGEGSRLTVL.

This chain links TRBV18 with TRBJ2-7; 7 bases are a match to TRBD2. V shed 3 bases and J 6 bases; nucleotides not matched to a gene: 11. The CDR3 spans 15 residues. Germline loops: CDR1 KGHSH, CDR2 LQKENI. The CDR3 region has the DNA TGTGCCAGCTCACCGCTGGGCGCGGGAGTTGTCGAGCAGTACTTC. Translating it yields CASSPLGAGVVEQYF.

The chain is built from TRBV5-1 and TRBJ2-7; D unclear. From germline, CDR1 is SGHRS and CDR2 YFSETQ. Trimming stripped 2 bases from V and 0 bases from J, with 9 bases between. The CDR3 has 14 amino acids. As DNA, the CDR3 is TGCGCCAGCAGCTTTACAAGTACCTCCTACGAGCAGTACTTC. Translation: CASSFTSTSYEQYF.

This clone was recorded only once. The chain joins TRBV12-5 to TRBJ2-3; 11 nucleotides match TRBD2. With V trimmed by 4 bases and J by 6 bases, 3 bases remained unmatched. CDR3 length equals 14 residues. Per the germline V gene, CDR1 is LGHNT and CDR2 is FRNRAP. The CDR3 sequence: CASGSSGGLDTQYF. In DNA form, the CDR3 reads TGTGCTAGTGGTTCTAGCGGGGGGTTGGATACGCAGTATTTT.

The V call is TRBV6-1, the J call TRBJ1-1, with 10 bases aligning to TRBD1. The CDR3 is 14 amino acids. Trimming cost V 6 bases and J 3 bases; bases outside gene matches: 4. CDR1 is MNHNS, CDR2 SASEGT, per germline. CDR3 region: CASSDRGPHTEAFF. The CDR3 nucleotides read TGTGCCAGCAGCGACAGGGGGCCCCACACTGAAGCTTTCTTT.

The chain carries TRBV7-2 and TRBJ2-3; 7 positions agree with TRBD2. This CDR3 region has 15 residues. Trimming took 5 bases from V and 0 from J; bases not matched to a gene: 5. Germline V gene sequence: CDR1 SGHTA, CDR2 FQGNSA. The CDR3 loop reads CASSRDYLSTDTQYF. Here the CDR3 DNA reads TGTGCCAGCAGCCGGGACTACCTGAGCACAGATACGCAGTATTTT. Full variable domain (remainder filled in from reference TRBV7-2 and TRBJ2-3): GAGVSQSPSNKVTEKGKDVELRCDPISGHTALYWYRQSLGQGLEFLIYFQGNSAPDKSGLPSDRFSAERTGGSVSTLTIQRTQQEDSAVYLCASSRDYLSTDTQYFGPGTRLTVL.

The rearrangement uses TRBV28 and TRBJ2-7, with 7 bases identical to TRBD1. V lost 2 bases, J lost 1 base, and 5 bases stayed unmatched. Germline lookup yields CDR1 MDHEN and CDR2 SYDVKM. This CDR3 region has 15 residues. The CDR3 bases are TGTGCCAGCAGTTTACCGGACAGGAAATCCTACGAGCAGTACTTC. It encodes CASSLPDRKSYEQYF.